This is a list of T cell receptor beta chains from one sample in a study of blood T cell repertoires in COVID-19. Clones were read by immunoSEQ multiplex PCR, and TCRdb kept only the in-frame ones, dropping some. The sample carries fewer than 300,000 clones, roughly 88% recorded once. The source material was PBMCs or T cells enriched from blood (not recorded which). The receptors originated from a woman between 40 and 50 years old with acute COVID-19. The CDR3 runs from the conserved cysteine through the conserved F or W. A D gene is named only where the DNA matches it firmly. A clone size is listed for some rows: how often the clone was seen (once, few, many), or a class if it is expanded.

clone_size d_call j_call cdr3_length v_call cdr3_nt cdr3_aa
- - TRBJ1-3 14 TRBV21-1 TGTGCCAGCAAGACACTGTACTCTGGAAACACCATATATTTT CASKTLYSGNTIYF
- TRBD1 TRBJ2-7 14 TRBV24-1 TGTGCCACCAGTGACCCGACAGGGGAAGTTAAGAAGTACTTC CATSDPTGEVKKYF
- - TRBJ2-7 14 TRBV7-2 TGTGCCAGCAGTACCGGGACACTCATCTACGAGCAGTACTTC CASSTGTLIYEQYF
- TRBD2 TRBJ2-1 16 TRBV7-9 TGTGCCAGCAGCTTACTGCTAGCGGGAGCGTACAATGAGCAGTTCTTC CASSLLLAGAYNEQFF
- - TRBJ1-1 15 TRBV19 TGTGCCAGTAGGTTTAGCGGGGACCCCTCCCGTGAAGCTTTCTTT CASRFSGDPSREAFF
- - TRBJ1-2 16 TRBV6-5 TGTGCCAGCAGTTACGCCGGGGAGGCATTAAGCTATGGCTACACCTTC CASSYAGEALSYGYTF
- - TRBJ2-2 15 TRBV6-2/TRBV6-3 TGTGCCAGCAGTTACTCTCCAGGGAACACCGGGGAGCTGTTTTTT CASSYSPGNTGELFF
- TRBD2 TRBJ2-5 16 TRBV9 TGTGCCAGCAGCGTAGGGGGACTAGCGGGCCAAGAGACCCAGTACTTC CASSVGGLAGQETQYF
- - TRBJ1-1 18 TRBV27 TGTGCCAGCAGCCACCACCCCCCCCCGACAGGCAGGAACACTGAAGCTTTCTTT CASSHHPPPTGRNTEAFF
- - TRBJ2-2 18 TRBV21-1 TGTGCCAGCAGCAAAGCCCTCCTGACTAGCGGGAGAGGCGGGGAGCTGTTTTTT CASSKALLTSGRGGELFF
- TRBD1 TRBJ1-2 14 TRBV27 TGTGCCAGCAGTTCCGCGGGACAGGGCTTTGGCTACACCTTC CASSSAGQGFGYTF
- TRBD1 TRBJ1-5 15 TRBV27 TGTGCCACCGGAACAGGGGAGTTAGGGAATCAGCCCCAGCATTTT CATGTGELGNQPQHF
- - TRBJ1-1 13 TRBV5-1 TGCGCCAGCAGCTTGGTTGCGCCCTTAGAAGCTTTCTTT CASSLVAPLEAFF
- TRBD2 TRBJ2-1 16 TRBV7-9 TGTGCCAGCAGCTTTTGGGCGGGAGGGGGGTACAATGAGCAGTTCTTC CASSFWAGGGYNEQFF
once TRBD2 TRBJ2-3 18 TRBV5-1 TGCGCCAGCAGCATCAGCCAGTCGGGACTAGCGGGAACAGATACGCAGTATTTT CASSISQSGLAGTDTQYF
- - TRBJ1-3 14 TRBV28 TGTGCCAGCAGTTTATTGGGGCTCGGAAACACCATATATTTT CASSLLGLGNTIYF
- TRBD1 TRBJ1-2 14 TRBV28 TGTGCCAGCGCCGGGACAGGGGTTAACTATGGCTACACCTTC CASAGTGVNYGYTF
- TRBD2 TRBJ2-3 15 TRBV6-4 TGTGCCAGCAGTGACTCGGGACTACAAACAGATACGCAGTATTTT CASSDSGLQTDTQYF
- TRBD2 TRBJ2-7 17 TRBV6-2/TRBV6-3 TGTGCCAGCAGTTACGACTTCATAGCGGGGCCTAGTTGGGAGCAGTACTTC CASSYDFIAGPSWEQYF
- TRBD1 TRBJ2-4 14 TRBV27 TGTGCCAGCAGGTCCGGGACAGATAGGGGCATTCAGTACTTC CASRSGTDRGIQYF
- TRBD1 TRBJ1-4 13 TRBV6-5 TGTGCCAGCACGGGGACAGGGGTCGAAAAACTGTTTTTT CASTGTGVEKLFF
- - TRBJ2-7 15 TRBV5-5 TGTGCCAGCAGCTTTGAGGGTATGGGGTCCTACGAGCAGTACTTC CASSFEGMGSYEQYF
- - TRBJ1-5 15 TRBV28 TGTGCCAGCAGTAAGTTCGAACAGTACGATCAGCCCCAGCATTTT CASSKFEQYDQPQHF
- TRBD1 TRBJ1-2 13 TRBV18 TGTGCCAGCTCACCATTGGACAGGGACGGCTACACCTTC CASSPLDRDGYTF
- - TRBJ1-1 14 TRBV3-1/TRBV3-2 TGTGCCAGCAGCCAAGGGCAGGGGACGACTGAAGCTTTCTTT CASSQGQGTTEAFF
- TRBD2 TRBJ2-3 15 TRBV3-1/TRBV3-2 TGTGCCAGCAGCCAGCCGGGACTAGGAAAAGATACGCAGTATTTT CASSQPGLGKDTQYF
- - TRBJ1-5 14 TRBV9 TGTGCCAGCAGCCCCTCCCCTAGCAATCAGCCCCAGCATTTT CASSPSPSNQPQHF
once - TRBJ1-1 11 TRBV20-1 TGCAGTGCTAGCTCGGTAACTGAAGCTTTCTTT CSASSVTEAFF
- TRBD2 TRBJ2-1 17 TRBV4-3 TGCGCCAGCAGCTCCCAGATAGCGGGAGGGTACTACAATGAGCAGTTCTTC CASSSQIAGGYYNEQFF
- - TRBJ1-1 13 TRBV28 TGTGCCAGCAATAGTCCCCTAGGCACTGAAGCTTTCTTT CASNSPLGTEAFF
- TRBD2 TRBJ2-1 14 TRBV7-8 TGTGCCAGCAGCTATGAAGCGGGGTGGAATGAGCAGTTCTTC CASSYEAGWNEQFF
few - TRBJ1-5 14 TRBV2 TGTGCCAGCTCCTTTAGGGGGGGGCGTCAGCCCCAGCATTTT CASSFRGGRQPQHF
- TRBD1 TRBJ2-7 15 TRBV18 TGTGCCAGCTCACTTCACGGGACAGGGGAGGACGAGCAGTACTTC CASSLHGTGEDEQYF
- - TRBJ1-4 15 TRBV21-1 TGTGCCAGCAGCACATGGACAGAAGCTAATGAAAAACTGTTTTTT CASSTWTEANEKLFF
- - TRBJ2-3 13 TRBV27 TGTGCCAGCAGAAACTCAGGGGTAGATACGCAGTATTTT CASRNSGVDTQYF
- TRBD1 TRBJ1-6 15 TRBV7-9 TGTGCCAGCAGCCCCGGGACAGCGGGAGGGGAACCCCTCCACTTT CASSPGTAGGEPLHF
- - TRBJ1-2 14 TRBV7-8 TGTGCCAGCAGCCTGGGGAGATGGGCCGACGGCTACACCTTC CASSLGRWADGYTF
- - TRBJ1-5 15 TRBV27 TGTGCCAGCAGTTTATTTGCAGGGAGCAATCAGCCCCAGCATTTT CASSLFAGSNQPQHF
- - TRBJ1-1 15 TRBV27 TGTGCCAGCAGTTTGCTGGACTCGTTAGGCGCTGAAGCTTTCTTT CASSLLDSLGAEAFF
- - TRBJ1-1 14 TRBV9 TGTGCCAGCAGCACCATTACACGTGAGGTAGAAGCTTTCTTT CASSTITREVEAFF
- - TRBJ1-2 13 TRBV7-8 TGTGCCAGCAGCTTCTTACTGAGCTATGGCTACACCTTC CASSFLLSYGYTF
- - TRBJ1-1 13 TRBV12-3/TRBV12-4 TGTGCCAGCAGTTTACAGGAATTGGGTGAAGCTTTCTTT CASSLQELGEAFF
- - TRBJ2-3 16 TRBV18 TGTGCCAGCTCACCACAAGATGCCGGACTAACAGATACGCAGTATTTT CASSPQDAGLTDTQYF
- TRBD1 TRBJ1-1 13 TRBV12-3/TRBV12-4 TGTGCCAGCGTCGACAGGGCGAACACTGAAGCTTTCTTT CASVDRANTEAFF
- TRBD2 TRBJ2-1 16 TRBV5-1 TGCGCCAGCAGCTTGGCCGGGACTAGCAGGTACAATGAGCAGTTCTTC CASSLAGTSRYNEQFF
- TRBD1 TRBJ1-1 14 TRBV19 TGTGCCAGTACCTCGGGACAGGGGAACACTGAAGCTTTCTTT CASTSGQGNTEAFF
- TRBD1 TRBJ2-3 14 TRBV19 TGTGCCACTACTCCCGGGACAGTCCCCGATACGCAGTATTTT CATTPGTVPDTQYF
- TRBD2 TRBJ2-3 16 TRBV6-1 TGTGCCAGCAGTGTCTGGGTAGCGGGAGTTGCAGATACGCAGTATTTT CASSVWVAGVADTQYF
- - TRBJ1-2 14 TRBV2 TGTGCCAGCAGTGCGCAGGGGAGAGACTATGGCTACACCTTC CASSAQGRDYGYTF
- - TRBJ2-5 13 TRBV10-3 TGTGCCATCAGACCGAACGGGAAGGAGACCCAGTACTTC CAIRPNGKETQYF
- - TRBJ1-2 16 TRBV5-1 TGCGCCAGCACACCCCACCCGACCGACAGGATCTATGGCTACACCTTC CASTPHPTDRIYGYTF
- TRBD1 TRBJ1-5 15 TRBV5-5 TGTGCCAGCAGCTTGTGGACAGGCAGCAATCAGCCCCAGCATTTT CASSLWTGSNQPQHF